One sample yielded the 17 T cell receptor beta chains listed below, sequenced in a study of T-cell reconstitution after alpha-beta-depleted transplantation in children. Unique molecular identifiers were incorporated when the TCRbeta library was constructed. TCRdb reprocessed the PCR reads with MiXCR, giving one entry per CDR3 protein. The repertoire consists of approximately 510,000 distinct CDR3 sequences, with about a sixth occurring once and the leading ten covering approximately 3%. Sequencing used PBMCs from the stem cell graft donor, obtained from the stem cell graft. Every receptor here comes from a human donor who donated a stem cell graft to a child with acute lymphoblastic leukemia.

The J gene is TRBJ1-2, the V gene TRBV7-9, with D uncertain. Germline V gene lookup returns CDR1 SEHNR and CDR2 FQNEAQ (reference sequence). Trimming cost V 0 bases and J 0 bases, with 11 bases left between them. The CDR3 is made up of 16 amino acids. CDR3 sequence reads: CASSLAVAGPNYGYTF. CDR3 DNA: TGTGCCAGCAGCTTAGCAGTGGCAGGCCCTAACTATGGCTACACCTTC.

This chain joins TRBV9 and TRBJ1-6, with 7 bases aligning to TRBD1. Germline CDR1 reads SGDLS; CDR2 reads YYNGEE. V shed 3 bases and J 10 bases; nucleotides not matched to a gene: 1. This CDR3 region has 12 residues. The CDR3, as DNA: TGTGCCAGCAGCGGACAGGGCTCACCCCTCCACTTT. Encoded protein: CASSGQGSPLHF. Variable domain in full (rest from reference TRBV9 and TRBJ1-6): DSGVTQTPKHLITATGQRVTLRCSPRSGDLSVYWYQQSLDQGLQFLIQYYNGEERAKGNILERFSAQQFPDLHSELNLSSLELGDSALYFCASSGQGSPLHFGNGTRLTVT.

This clonotype occurred a few times. This chain joins TRBV20-1 and TRBJ2-1; no clear D gene. Germline CDR1 reads DFQATT; CDR2 reads SNEGSKA (reference sequence). This CDR3 is 11 amino acids long. Trimming took 5 bases from V and 8 from J, leaving 10 bases between them. The DNA for the CDR3 is TGCAGTGCTCCTCGGGTAGATGAGCAGTTCTTC. This codes for CSAPRVDEQFF.

The chain links TRBV9 to TRBJ2-7, with D possibly TRBD2 on 5 matching bases. Deletions cut 0 bases from V and 5 bases from J, with 12 bases between. The length of the CDR3 is 14 residues. CDR1 SGDLS and CDR2 YYNGEE come from the germline V gene. CDR3 residues: CASSVGGLLNEQYF. The CDR3 nucleotides are TGTGCCAGCAGCGTAGGCGGGCTATTGAACGAGCAGTACTTC.

This clonotype was detected a few times. This chain uses TRBV5-6 with TRBJ2-7, with TRBD2 matching 8 bases. V lost 4 bases and J lost 3; bases outside the gene matches: 6. This CDR3 comprises 14 residues. CDR1 and CDR2 (germline): SGHDT, YYEEEE. The CDR3: CASSTSGSFYEQYF. The CDR3 nucleotides read TGTGCCAGCAGCACGAGCGGGAGCTTCTACGAGCAGTACTTC.

The chain combines TRBV5-1 with TRBJ2-7, with D possibly TRBD1 on 5 matching bases. Between the trimmed V and J ends, which lost 2 bases and 3 bases, there was a span of 15 bases. The CDR3 is 15 residues long. CDR1 is SGHRS and CDR2 is YFSETQ in the germline V gene. CDR3 in amino acids: CASSLGAGPIYEQYF. CDR3 in DNA: TGCGCCAGCAGCTTAGGAGCAGGGCCTATCTACGAGCAGTACTTC.

The chain employs TRBV7-2 and TRBJ2-7, with 10 bases aligning to TRBD1. The length of the CDR3 is 16 residues. J was trimmed by 3 bases and V by 2 bases; bases with no gene match: 7. Germline V gene lookup returns CDR1 SGHTA and CDR2 FQGNSA. DNA of the CDR3: TGTGCCAGCAGCTTACGCCCGGGACAGGGGCTCTACGAGCAGTACTTC. Residues: CASSLRPGQGLYEQYF. The full variable domain, completed using reference TRBV7-2 and TRBJ2-7, is GAGVSQSPSNKVTEKGKDVELRCDPISGHTALYWYRQSLGQGLEFLIYFQGNSAPDKSGLPSDRFSAERTGGSVSTLTIQRTQQEDSAVYLCASSLRPGQGLYEQYFGPGTRLTVT.

This clonotype came up many times. The chain has TRBV7-3 and TRBJ2-3, with 8 bases matching TRBD2. CDR3 size: 15 residues. Looked up from germline, CDR1 is SGHTA and CDR2 is FQGTGA. J lost 0 bases, V lost 3 bases, and 2 bases had no gene match. CDR3 sequence reads: CASSLTSASTDTQYF. In nucleotides, the CDR3 is TGTGCCAGCAGCTTGACTAGCGCCAGCACAGATACGCAGTATTTT.

This clonotype was seen a few times. The rearrangement uses TRBV11-2 and TRBJ2-7, with D possibly matching TRBD2 (5 bases). Per germline, CDR1 SGHAT and CDR2 FQNNGV. This CDR3 spans 13 amino acids. V was clipped by 5 bases and J by 7 bases, with 15 bases between them. DNA for the CDR3: TGTGCCAGCAGCCCCCAGGACCGGAGGGAGCAGTACTTC. Residues: CASSPQDRREQYF. Based on the CDR3 plus reference TRBV11-2 and TRBJ2-7, the full variable domain is EAGVAQSPRYKIIEKRQSVAFWCNPISGHATLYWYQQILGQGPKLLIQFQNNGVVDDSQLPKDRFSAERLKGVDSTLKIQPAKLEDSAVYLCASSPQDRREQYFGPGTRLTVT.

The chain is built from TRBV12-3 or TRBV12-4 and TRBJ2-1; TRBD2 matches at 8 bases. V trimming: 6 bases; J trimming: 4 bases; junction bases outside the gene matches: 8. The CDR3 loop spans 15 amino acids. CDR3 in amino acids: CASSPPGLGYNEQFF. The CDR3 DNA follows: TGTGCCAGCAGCCCGCCGGGACTAGGGTACAATGAGCAGTTCTTC.

This clonotype was picked up a small number of times. The J gene is TRBJ2-1, the V gene TRBV5-1, with 7 nucleotides matching TRBD2. The V gene end was trimmed by 3 bases and the J gene end by 2 bases; junction bases not matched to a gene: 5. The CDR3 has 15 residues. Germline V gives CDR1 SGHRS, CDR2 YFSETQ. CDR3 sequence reads: CASSWTRPTYNEQFF. Written as DNA, the CDR3 is TGCGCCAGCAGCTGGACTAGGCCGACCTACAATGAGCAGTTCTTC.

This clonotype was counted between two and nine times. V and J are TRBV12-3 or TRBV12-4 and TRBJ2-1, with D unclear. Deletions cut 3 bases from V and 5 bases from J, with 23 bases between. The CDR3 is 18 amino acids. The CDR3 is CASSFFNTPETRNNEQFF. CDR3 nucleotides: TGTGCCAGCAGTTTCTTTAATACCCCAGAAACCCGAAACAATGAGCAGTTCTTC.

The chain carries TRBV9 and TRBJ2-5; no definite D call. V was cut by 2 bases and J by 0 bases, with 14 bases left in between. Germline lookup yields CDR1 SGDLS and CDR2 YYNGEE. The CDR3 contains 16 residues. CDR3 DNA: TGTGCCAGCAGCGTCTTCTGGGGATCTTACCAAGAGACCCAGTACTTC. This translates into CASSVFWGSYQETQYF. Using reference TRBV9 and TRBJ2-5 for the parts outside the CDR3, the full variable domain is DSGVTQTPKHLITATGQRVTLRCSPRSGDLSVYWYQQSLDQGLQFLIQYYNGEERAKGNILERFSAQQFPDLHSELNLSSLELGDSALYFCASSVFWGSYQETQYFGPGTRLLVL.

J is TRBJ2-5 and V is TRBV5-6; 7 bases fit TRBD2. With 5 bases clipped from V and 2 bases from J, the junction kept 12 bases outside the gene matches. CDR3 length: 16 residues. In germline, CDR1 is SGHDT, CDR2 YYEEEE. CDR3 sequence (DNA): TGTGCCAGCAGTTCTGGTCCGGGACTATTACAAGAGACCCAGTACTTC. Protein product: CASSSGPGLLQETQYF.

The table lists this clonotype with a few counts. V usage is TRBV12-3 or TRBV12-4 and J usage is TRBJ2-2; weak D call: TRBD2 (5 bases). The CDR3 contains 15 residues. V was clipped by 3 bases and J by 4 bases, with 12 bases between them. The CDR3 DNA sequence: TGTGCCAGCAGTTTGAGGCGGGCCGGCACCGGGGAGCTGTTTTTT. Translated: CASSLRRAGTGELFF.

This clonotype was detected a few times. This chain joins TRBV20-1 and TRBJ2-1, with TRBD1 as a possible D gene (5 bases). The CDR3 consists of 13 residues. The germline CDR1 and CDR2 sequences are DFQATT and SNEGSKA (reference sequence). Trimming cost V 0 bases and J 12 bases, with 15 bases left between them. CDR3 sequence reads: CSAREYGGQGQFF. As DNA, the CDR3 is TGCAGTGCTAGAGAATACGGCGGACAAGGGCAGTTCTTC.

This clonotype was counted between two and nine times. The CDR3 DNA follows: TGTGCCTGGAGTCTGGAGGAAAAACTGTTTTTT. Protein sequence: CAWSLEEKLFF. The chain combines TRBV30 with TRBJ1-4; D uncertain. Germline-derived CDR1 and CDR2 are GTSNPN and SVGIG (reference sequence). V was clipped by 2 bases and J by 8 bases, with 6 bases between them. The CDR3 length is 11 residues. Filled out from reference TRBV30 and TRBJ1-4, the complete variable domain reads SQTIHQWPATLVQPVGSPLSLECTVEGTSNPNLYWYRQAAGRGLQLLFYSVGIGQISSEVPQNLSASRPQDRQFILSSKKLLLSDSGFYLCAWSLEEKLFFGSGTQLSVL.